Shown below are 22 T cell receptor beta chains from a single sample sequenced in a study of T cell responses to AZD1222 COVID-19 vaccine (dated by TCRdb to the early 2020s). Library method: the immunoSEQ multiplex PCR assay. Entries here come from immuneACCESS through TCRdb and include only in-frame sequences with V and J called. Some clones fail to appear in such tables; in the studies checked, an unresolved V gene covers under half of the shortfall, and the cause of the remainder is unknown. The sample contains more than 90,000 clones, about 88% of them found a single time. Approximately 14% of the sample is held by the ten biggest clonotypes. The intended sense of this specimen's time point label: about 28 days (+/-7) after the second vaccine dose. The sequencing here drew on peripheral blood, taken 28 days after the second AZD1222 dose. Receptor source: an adult who received the AZD1222 COVID-19 vaccine.

This clone has only a few counts. The J gene is TRBJ1-6, the V gene TRBV6-1; D is possibly TRBD1 (5 bases). V was trimmed by 2 bases and J by 11 bases, leaving 19 bases between them. The CDR3 consists of 16 residues. The germline V gene has CDR1 MNHNS and CDR2 SASEGT. The DNA of the CDR3 is TGTGCCAGCAGTGAAAGCGGGACCCCTATGCTCACACCCCTCCACTTT. Its translation: CASSESGTPMLTPLHF.

This chain links TRBV18 with TRBJ2-7; TRBD1 matches at 9 bases. The CDR3 is made up of 15 amino acids. In germline, CDR1 is KGHSH, CDR2 LQKENI. Unmatched junction bases numbered 6, after V lost 0 bases and J lost 6 bases. The CDR3 DNA reads as TGTGCCAGCTCACCACCTCTACAGGGGGCTAGCGAGCAGTACTTC. This codes for CASSPPLQGASEQYF. The whole variable domain, filled in from reference TRBV18 and TRBJ2-7, reads NAGVMQNPRHLVRRRGQEARLRCSPMKGHSHVYWYRQLPEEGLKFMVYLQKENIIDESGMPKERFSAEFPKEGPSILRIQQVVRGDSAAYFCASSPPLQGASEQYFGPGTRLTVT.

V usage is TRBV3-1 (or the pseudogene TRBV3-2) and J usage is TRBJ1-3, with D hard to call. Germline V gene lookup returns CDR1 LGHDT and CDR2 YNNKEL (reference sequence). Trimming pared 0 bases from V and 5 bases from J, leaving 14 bases between. The length of the CDR3 is 16 residues. In DNA form, the CDR3 reads TGTGCCAGCAGCCAAGAGAGGCAGGCGGCGAGAAACACCATATATTTT. Translation: CASSQERQAARNTIYF.

CDR3 in amino acids: CASSLKINTEAFF. DNA of the CDR3: TGTGCCAGCAGCTTAAAAATAAACACTGAAGCTTTCTTT. The V gene is TRBV7-3, the J gene TRBJ1-1; D gene uncertain. Germline V gene lookup returns CDR1 SGHTA and CDR2 FQGTGA. The length of the CDR3 is 13 residues. The ends were cut back, 1 base at V and 2 bases at J, with 5 bases in the middle.

The chain uses TRBV2 and TRBJ2-3; tentatively, D is TRBD1 (6 bases). CDR3 length: 14 residues. The germline gives CDR1 SNHLY, CDR2 FYNNEI. V lost 8 bases and J lost 1, with 13 bases in between. In DNA, the CDR3 is TGTGCCAGCTCCTTGGACAGTCGCACAGATACGCAGTATTTT. Protein: CASSLDSRTDTQYF. The whole variable domain, filled in from reference TRBV2 and TRBJ2-3, reads EPEVTQTPSHQVTQMGQEVILRCVPISNHLYFYWYRQILGQKVEFLVSFYNNEISEKSEIFDDQFSVERPDGSNFTLKIRSTKLEDSAMYFCASSLDSRTDTQYFGPGTRLTVL.

The gene calls are TRBV6-1 and TRBJ2-2; TRBD1 matches 12 bases. CDR1 and CDR2 (germline): MNHNS, SASEGT. This CDR3 has 18 residues. The ends lost 4 bases at V and 4 bases at J; junction bases unmatched: 10. CDR3 in DNA: TGTGCCAGCAGTGGGTACCCGGGACAGGGGGCAGGCACCGGGGAGCTGTTTTTT. Protein sequence: CASSGYPGQGAGTGELFF.

This clone was seen a single time. J is TRBJ1-1 and V is TRBV7-3, with D hard to call. Germline CDR1 is SGHTA and CDR2 is FQGTGA. Trimming took off 0 bases at V and 1 base at J, with 15 bases between the two ends. The CDR3 is 17 amino acids. The CDR3 DNA sequence: TGTGCCAGCAGCTTAACCCCGACCGTTAAGCCGAACACTGAAGCTTTCTTT. The encoded protein is CASSLTPTVKPNTEAFF.

The chain couples TRBV19 to TRBJ2-3; possibly TRBD1 for D (7 bases). The CDR3 has 14 residues. CDR1 is LNHDA and CDR2 is SQIVND in the germline V gene (reference sequence). V was clipped by 4 bases and J by 8 bases, with 16 bases between them. The CDR3 loop is CASSTQGRIGTQYF. The CDR3 nucleotides are TGTGCCAGTAGTACACAGGGGAGGATAGGTACGCAGTATTTT.

The gene calls are TRBV3-1 (or the pseudogene TRBV3-2) and TRBJ1-3; 7 positions agree with TRBD1. CDR3 length: 15 residues. J lost 0 bases, V lost 5 bases, and 4 bases had no gene match. The germline gives CDR1 LGHDT, CDR2 YNNKEL (reference sequence). The chain's CDR3 is CASSDRVSSGNTIYF. The CDR3 nucleotides read TGTGCCAGCAGCGACAGGGTGAGCTCTGGAAACACCATATATTTT.

This clone has a single count. The chain combines TRBV7-9 with TRBJ2-7, with 10 positions matching TRBD1. Per germline, CDR1 SEHNR and CDR2 FQNEAQ (reference sequence). The CDR3 spans 13 residues. Trimming at V came to 1 base and at J to 13 bases, leaving 7 bases not matched to a gene. The CDR3 reads CASSLEGTGVPYF. Written as DNA, the CDR3 is TGTGCCAGCAGCTTAGAAGGGACAGGGGTCCCCTACTTC. Combining the CDR3 with reference TRBV7-9 and TRBJ2-7 gives the whole variable domain DTGVSQNPRHKITKRGQNVTFRCDPISEHNRLYWYRQTLGQGPEFLTYFQNEAQLEKSRLLSDRFSAERPKGSFSTLEIQRTEQGDSAMYLCASSLEGTGVPYFGPGTRLTVT.

The chain combines TRBV23-1 with TRBJ2-4; D is unclear. TRBV23-1 is given ORF status, its function remaining uncertain. This CDR3 spans 16 amino acids. Trimming removed 0 bases from V and 7 bases from J, with 16 bases in between. The CDR3 spells CASSQSAVFRRNIQYF. The CDR3 DNA follows: TGCGCCAGCAGTCAATCCGCCGTATTTAGAAGGAACATTCAGTACTTC.

V and J are TRBV7-2 and TRBJ2-7; D is unclear. V was cut by 5 bases and J by 2 bases, with 16 bases left in between. Germline loops: CDR1 SGHTA, CDR2 FQGNSA. The CDR3 runs to 15 residues. The CDR3 spells CASSLSSGSPYEQYF. As DNA, the CDR3 is TGTGCCAGCAGCCTATCGTCTGGGTCCCCCTACGAGCAGTACTTC.

This chain links TRBV6-5 with TRBJ1-2; 12 nucleotides align to TRBD1. The CDR3 is 16 residues long. CDR1 is MNHEY and CDR2 is SVGAGI in the germline V gene. J gave up 6 bases and V 3 bases, and 8 bases lay outside the gene matches. This CDR3 is CASSYHRDRGLNGYTF. The CDR3 nucleotides read TGTGCCAGCAGTTATCATCGGGACAGGGGGCTGAATGGCTACACCTTC.

The chain has TRBV3-1 (or the pseudogene TRBV3-2) and TRBJ2-2; D not certain. Trimming removed 7 bases from V and 3 bases from J, with 9 bases in between. The CDR3 contains 13 residues. Germline CDR1 is LGHDT and CDR2 is YNNKEL (reference sequence). This chain's CDR3 is CASTHTHTGELFF. CDR3 nucleotides: TGTGCCAGCACCCACACTCACACCGGGGAGCTGTTTTTT.

The V and J genes are TRBV2 and TRBJ2-7, with TRBD2 identical over 11 bases. Looked up from germline, CDR1 is SNHLY and CDR2 is FYNNEI. Trimming removed 2 bases from V and 6 bases from J; junction bases left unmatched: 9. The CDR3 has 16 amino acids. The CDR3 DNA reads TGTGCCAGCAGTGAAAGGGAGTTAGCGGGGGGGCTCGAGCAGTACTTC. It is translated as CASSERELAGGLEQYF.

The chain employs TRBV5-4 and TRBJ1-2; 7 bases are shared with TRBD1. Germline V gives CDR1 SGHNT, CDR2 YYREEE (reference sequence). This CDR3 has 14 amino acids. V shed 4 bases, J shed 8 bases, and the junction held 11 bases outside the gene matches. The CDR3 reads CASSHRDSLNGYTF. The CDR3 DNA reads TGTGCCAGCAGCCATAGGGACAGCCTCAACGGCTACACCTTC.

The gene calls are TRBV27 and TRBJ1-2; 8 positions match TRBD1. This CDR3 region has 13 residues. Trimming took 8 bases from V and 2 from J; bases not matched to a gene: 4. CDR1 is MNHEY and CDR2 is SMNVEV in the germline V gene (reference sequence). This CDR3 is CASRTGQNYGYTF. The CDR3, as DNA: TGTGCCAGCCGGACAGGGCAAAACTATGGCTACACCTTC.

This clone was observed once. The chain is built from TRBV4-3 and TRBJ2-7; 9 bases are a match to TRBD2. Germline trimming cut 1 base from V and 4 bases from J; bases unmatched to any gene: 8. The CDR3 is 16 residues long. Looked up from germline, CDR1 is LGHNA and CDR2 is YSLEER. The CDR3, as DNA: TGCGCCAGCAGCCAAGGACTCTCTAGCGGGAAATACGAGCAGTACTTC. It encodes CASSQGLSSGKYEQYF.

The V gene is TRBV6-5, the J gene TRBJ1-5; tentative D call: TRBD1 (5 bases). Germline lookup yields CDR1 MNHEY and CDR2 SVGAGI. V was pared by 8 bases and J by 5 bases, with 19 bases between. The CDR3 runs 15 residues. CDR3 residues: CASQDTTMGYQPQHF. CDR3 bases: TGTGCCAGCCAGGACACCACAATGGGATATCAGCCCCAGCATTTT.

The chain combines TRBV7-8 with TRBJ2-5; TRBD2 might be the D (5 bases). Germline CDR1 and CDR2: SGHVS and FQNEAQ. The CDR3 has 16 residues. V dropped 3 bases and J dropped 1 base, with 15 bases sitting between them. The CDR3 reads CASSFGRTSAQETQYF. CDR3 in DNA: TGTGCCAGCAGCTTCGGTCGAACTAGTGCCCAAGAGACCCAGTACTTC.

This clone has a handful of counts. The rearrangement uses TRBV27 and TRBJ2-7; tentatively, D is TRBD1 or TRBD2 (5 bases each). The CDR3 extends over 14 amino acids. V was pared by 6 bases and J by 3 bases, with 15 bases between. Per germline, CDR1 MNHEY and CDR2 SMNVEV (reference sequence). CDR3 amino acids: CASSKPGRYYEQYF. The CDR3 DNA reads as TGTGCCAGCAGCAAGCCGGGACGGTACTACGAGCAGTACTTC.

V and J are TRBV7-9 and TRBJ1-1; D remains ambiguous. Germline V gene lookup returns CDR1 SEHNR and CDR2 FQNEAQ (reference sequence). The CDR3 is 13 residues long. V shed 6 bases and J shed 1 base, with 9 bases lying between them. The CDR3, as DNA: TGTGCCAGCAGGGGGTTGGCGAACACTGAAGCTTTCTTT. It translates to CASRGLANTEAFF.